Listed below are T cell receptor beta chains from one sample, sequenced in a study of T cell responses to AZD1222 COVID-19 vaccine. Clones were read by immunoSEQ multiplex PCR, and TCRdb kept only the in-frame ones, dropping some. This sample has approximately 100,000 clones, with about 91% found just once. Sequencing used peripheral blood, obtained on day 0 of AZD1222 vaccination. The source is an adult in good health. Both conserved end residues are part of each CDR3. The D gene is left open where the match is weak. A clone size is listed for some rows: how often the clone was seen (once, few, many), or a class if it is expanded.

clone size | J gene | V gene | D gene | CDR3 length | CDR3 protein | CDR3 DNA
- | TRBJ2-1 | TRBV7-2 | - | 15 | CASSFRGSVSNEQFF | TGTGCCAGCAGCTTTCGGGGGAGTGTGTCCAATGAGCAGTTCTTC
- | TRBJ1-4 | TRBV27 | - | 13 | CASSGVTNEKLFF | TGTGCCAGCTCGGGCGTAACTAATGAAAAACTGTTTTTT
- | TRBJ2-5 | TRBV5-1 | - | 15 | CASSFSRGTQETQYF | TGCGCCAGCAGCTTTTCCAGGGGAACCCAAGAGACCCAGTACTTC
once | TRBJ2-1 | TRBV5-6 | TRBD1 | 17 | CASSLGPFRDRGNEQFF | TGTGCCAGCAGCTTAGGTCCGTTTAGGGACAGGGGGAATGAGCAGTTCTTC
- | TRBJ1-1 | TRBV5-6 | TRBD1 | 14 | CASSLPRTGTEAFF | TGTGCCAGCAGCTTACCACGGACAGGCACTGAAGCTTTCTTT
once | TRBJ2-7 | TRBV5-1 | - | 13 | CASSLISGYEQYF | TGCGCCAGCAGCCTAATTAGCGGCTACGAGCAGTACTTC
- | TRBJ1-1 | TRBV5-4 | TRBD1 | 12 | CASSTGDSRAFF | TGTGCCAGCAGCACCGGGGACAGTAGAGCTTTCTTT
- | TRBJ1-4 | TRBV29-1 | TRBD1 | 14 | CSVTGTAAGEKLFF | TGCAGCGTTACCGGGACAGCCGCTGGGGAAAAACTGTTTTTT
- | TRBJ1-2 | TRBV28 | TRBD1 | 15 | CASSLSGRGRGGYTF | TGTGCCAGCAGTTTATCGGGCAGGGGGCGAGGAGGCTACACCTTC
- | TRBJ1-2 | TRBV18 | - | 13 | CASSPGGHYGYTF | TGTGCCAGCTCACCAGGGGGGCACTATGGCTACACCTTC
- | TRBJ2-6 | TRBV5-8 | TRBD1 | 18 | CASSLFGTGSSGANVLTF | TGTGCCAGCAGCCTGTTCGGGACAGGGAGCTCTGGGGCCAACGTCCTGACTTTC
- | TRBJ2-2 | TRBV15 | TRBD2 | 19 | CATSRASGTSGTHTGELFF | TGTGCCACCAGCAGAGCGTCTGGGACTAGCGGGACCCATACCGGGGAGCTGTTTTTT
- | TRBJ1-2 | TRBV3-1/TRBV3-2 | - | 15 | CASSQAGGLSYGYTF | TGTGCCAGCAGCCAAGCCGGGGGTCTGTCCTATGGCTACACCTTC
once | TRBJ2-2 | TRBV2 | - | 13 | CASSKTGPGELFF | TGTGCCAGCAGCAAAACAGGGCCCGGGGAGCTGTTTTTT
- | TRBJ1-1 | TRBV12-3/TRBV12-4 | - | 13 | CASSKASNTEAFF | TGTGCCAGCAGCAAGGCCTCCAACACTGAAGCTTTCTTT
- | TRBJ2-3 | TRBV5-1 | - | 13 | CASSPAGTDTQYF | TGCGCCAGCTCACCCGCAGGGACAGATACGCAGTATTTT
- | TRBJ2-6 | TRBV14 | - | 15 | CASSPWGSGANVLTF | TGTGCCAGCAGCCCGTGGGGCTCTGGGGCCAACGTCCTGACTTTC
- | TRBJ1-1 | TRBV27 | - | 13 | CASSLVVNTEAFF | TGTGCCAGCAGTTTAGTAGTGAACACTGAAGCTTTCTTT
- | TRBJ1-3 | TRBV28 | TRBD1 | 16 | CASSPADRGPGNTIYF | TGTGCCAGCAGTCCAGCGGACAGGGGGCCTGGAAACACCATATATTTT
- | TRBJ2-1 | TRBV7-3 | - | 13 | CASSLTRLDEQFF | TGTGCCAGCAGCTTAACGAGGCTAGATGAGCAGTTCTTC
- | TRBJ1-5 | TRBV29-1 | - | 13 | CSVEDWVGQPQHF | TGCAGCGTTGAAGATTGGGTGGGTCAGCCCCAGCATTTT
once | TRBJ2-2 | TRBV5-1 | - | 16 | CASSLEGAFGVGELFF | TGCGCCAGCAGCTTGGAAGGGGCGTTTGGAGTCGGGGAGCTGTTTTTT
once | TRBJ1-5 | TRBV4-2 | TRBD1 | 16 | CASSQGTGGNNQPQHF | TGTGCCAGCAGCCAAGGGACAGGGGGCAACAATCAGCCCCAGCATTTT
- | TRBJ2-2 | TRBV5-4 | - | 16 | CASSLDLVGNTGELFF | TGTGCCAGCAGCTTGGATCTAGTTGGGAACACCGGGGAGCTGTTTTTT
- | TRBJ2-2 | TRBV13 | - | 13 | CASSGYRAGELFF | TGTGCCAGCAGCGGATACAGGGCCGGGGAGCTGTTTTTT
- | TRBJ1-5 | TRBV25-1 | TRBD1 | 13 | CASSQSGQGAQHF | TGTGCCAGCAGTCAGTCGGGACAGGGGGCCCAGCATTTT
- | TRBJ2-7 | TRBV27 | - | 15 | CASSLRSSHSYEQYF | TGTGCCAGCAGTTTAAGGTCTAGCCACTCCTACGAGCAGTACTTC
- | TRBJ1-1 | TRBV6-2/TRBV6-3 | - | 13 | CASSYFRVAEAFF | TGTGCCAGCAGTTATTTCCGGGTCGCCGAAGCTTTCTTT
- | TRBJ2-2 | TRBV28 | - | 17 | CASSLIGALRGSRELFF | TGTGCCAGCAGTTTAATTGGGGCCCTTAGGGGATCGAGGGAGCTGTTTTTT
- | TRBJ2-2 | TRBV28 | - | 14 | CASSLSVRWGELFF | TGTGCCAGCAGTTTATCGGTGAGGTGGGGGGAGCTGTTTTTT
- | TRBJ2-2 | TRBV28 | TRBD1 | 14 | CASRQGAISGELFF | TGTGCCAGCAGACAGGGGGCTATATCCGGGGAGCTGTTTTTT
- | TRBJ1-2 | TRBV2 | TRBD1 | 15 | CASLASGQGYYGYTF | TGTGCCAGTCTAGCTTCGGGACAGGGATACTATGGCTACACCTTC
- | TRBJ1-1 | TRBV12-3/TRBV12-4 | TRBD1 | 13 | CASSNRGYTEAFF | TGTGCCAGCAGTAACAGGGGTTACACTGAAGCTTTCTTT
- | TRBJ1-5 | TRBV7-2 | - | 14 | CASSRAGNGQPQHF | TGTGCCAGCAGCAGGGCGGGGAATGGTCAGCCCCAGCATTTT
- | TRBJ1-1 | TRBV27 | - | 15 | CASSLYGAMRPEAFF | TGTGCCAGCAGTTTATATGGGGCAATGCGCCCTGAAGCTTTCTTT
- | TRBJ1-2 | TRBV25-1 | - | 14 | CASSELGTVYGYTF | TGTGCCAGCAGTGAATTGGGCACAGTGTATGGCTACACCTTC
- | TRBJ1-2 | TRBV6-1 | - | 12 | CASSESRGGYTF | TGTGCCAGCAGTGAAAGTAGGGGTGGCTACACCTTC
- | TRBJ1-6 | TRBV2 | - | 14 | CASRIQGGGSPLHF | TGTGCCAGCAGGATTCAGGGAGGTGGTTCACCCCTCCACTTT
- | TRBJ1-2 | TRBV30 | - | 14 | CAWSVGLGLYGYTF | TGTGCCTGGAGTGTAGGGCTAGGACTCTATGGCTACACCTTC
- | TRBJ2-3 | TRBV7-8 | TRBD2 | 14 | CASSTLRAGDGRYF | TGTGCCAGCAGCACCCTCCGAGCGGGAGACGGGAGGTATTTT
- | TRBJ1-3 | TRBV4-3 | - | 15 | CASSQGEMTGNTIYF | TGCGCCAGCAGCCAAGGAGAGATGACTGGAAACACCATATATTTT
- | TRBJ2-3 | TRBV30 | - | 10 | CAWSGTTQYF | TGTGCCTGGAGTGGGACTACGCAGTATTTT
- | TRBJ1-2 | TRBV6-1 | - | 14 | CASSEDVVGLGYTF | TGTGCCAGCAGTGAAGATGTAGTGGGCCTTGGCTACACCTTC
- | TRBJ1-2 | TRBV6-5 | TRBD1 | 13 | CASRTGVAYGYTF | TGTGCCAGCAGAACAGGGGTGGCCTATGGCTACACCTTC
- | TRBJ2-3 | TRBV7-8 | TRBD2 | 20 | CASSLVSESSGRARADTQYF | TGTGCCAGCAGCTTAGTTTCTGAGAGTAGCGGGAGGGCTCGGGCAGATACGCAGTATTTT
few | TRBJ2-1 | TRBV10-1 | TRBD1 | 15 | CASSERQGGYNEQFF | TGCGCCAGCAGTGAACGACAGGGTGGTTACAATGAGCAGTTCTTC
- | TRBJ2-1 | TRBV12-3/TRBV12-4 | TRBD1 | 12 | CASRDRGNEQFF | TGTGCCAGCAGGGACAGGGGCAATGAGCAGTTCTTC
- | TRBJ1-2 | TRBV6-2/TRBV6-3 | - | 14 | CASSFLGPNYGYTF | TGTGCCAGCAGTTTCCTGGGGCCTAACTATGGCTACACCTTC
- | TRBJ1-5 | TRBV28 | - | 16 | CASSFSPGGGNQPQHF | TGTGCCAGCAGTTTTTCACCGGGGGGCGGCAATCAGCCCCAGCATTTT
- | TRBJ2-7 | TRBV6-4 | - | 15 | CASIWGQAGSYEQYF | TGTGCCAGCATATGGGGGCAGGCCGGCTCCTACGAGCAGTACTTC
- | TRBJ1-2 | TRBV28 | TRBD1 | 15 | CASSLLGQGEYGYTF | TGTGCCAGCAGTTTATTAGGACAGGGGGAATATGGCTACACCTTC